This T cell receptor (beta chain) was captured by sequencing in a study of blood T cell repertoires in COVID-19. Study summary: Acute-phase and convalescent COVID-19 samples originated in the United States, Italy and Spain. PBMCs, B-cell-depleted T cells, or T cells provided the cDNA or gDNA that made up the material.

The V segment lost 2 bases and the J segment 3 bases; nucleotides outside the gene matches: 4. The CDR3 loop spans 15 amino acids. CDR1 MNHEY and CDR2 SMNVEV come from the germline V gene (reference sequence). Original processing methods: How many nucleated cells were present was estimated from reference gene primer amplification. The repertoire was sequenced with immunoSEQ multiplex PCR; TCRdb's copy has only in-frame clones and lacks some. V, J and clone size were drawn from that table, and D and trimming were deduced from the DNA. This repertoire shows fewer than 50,000 clones, around 83% found once; its top ten account for around 41%.

The sequence was collected from a woman older than 75 with active or convalescent COVID-19. The sequencing input was peripheral blood. The chain employs TRBV27 and TRBJ1-5, with 7 nucleotides matching TRBD1. CDR3 sequence (DNA): TGTGCCAGCAGTTTAGTAGGGGGCCTCAATCAGCCCCAGCATTTT. This gives the protein CASSLVGGLNQPQHF.